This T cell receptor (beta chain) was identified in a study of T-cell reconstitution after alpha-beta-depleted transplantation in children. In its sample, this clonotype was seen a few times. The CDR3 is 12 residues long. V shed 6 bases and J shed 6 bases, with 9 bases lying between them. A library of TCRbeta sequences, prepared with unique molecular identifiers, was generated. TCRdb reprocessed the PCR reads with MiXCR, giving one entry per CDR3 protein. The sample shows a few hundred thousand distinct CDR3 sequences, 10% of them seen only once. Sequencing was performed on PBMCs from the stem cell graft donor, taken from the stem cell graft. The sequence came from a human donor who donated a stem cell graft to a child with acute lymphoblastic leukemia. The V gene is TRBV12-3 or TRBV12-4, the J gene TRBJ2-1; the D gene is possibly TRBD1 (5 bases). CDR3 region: CASRQGFNEQFF. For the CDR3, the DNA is TGTGCCAGCAGGCAGGGTTTCAATGAGCAGTTCTTC.